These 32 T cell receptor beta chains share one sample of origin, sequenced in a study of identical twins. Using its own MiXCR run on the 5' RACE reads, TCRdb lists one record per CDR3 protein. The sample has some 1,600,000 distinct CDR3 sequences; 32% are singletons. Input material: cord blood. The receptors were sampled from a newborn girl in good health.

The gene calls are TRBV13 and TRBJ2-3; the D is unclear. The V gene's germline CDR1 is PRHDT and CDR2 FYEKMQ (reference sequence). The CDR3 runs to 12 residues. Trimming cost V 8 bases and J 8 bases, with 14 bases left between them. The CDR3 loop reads CASSIRTGTQYF. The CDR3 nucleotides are TGTGCCAGCTCCATTCGCACGGGTACGCAGTATTTT.

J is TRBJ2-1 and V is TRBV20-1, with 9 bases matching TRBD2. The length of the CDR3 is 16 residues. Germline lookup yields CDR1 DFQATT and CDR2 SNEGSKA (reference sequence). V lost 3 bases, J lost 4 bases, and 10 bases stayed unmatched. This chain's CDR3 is CSARDWSGGFYNEQFF. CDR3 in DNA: TGCAGTGCTAGGGACTGGAGCGGGGGGTTTTACAATGAGCAGTTCTTC.

In DNA form, the CDR3 reads TGTGCCAGCAGGCCTCTACAGAGGACGGCTGAAGCTTTCTTT. Protein: CASRPLQRTAEAFF. The rearrangement uses TRBV11-2 and TRBJ1-1; D is undetermined. CDR1 and CDR2 (germline): SGHAT, FQNNGV. The CDR3 covers 14 residues. The V end lost 6 bases, the J end lost 6 bases, and 17 bases lay between the germline ends.

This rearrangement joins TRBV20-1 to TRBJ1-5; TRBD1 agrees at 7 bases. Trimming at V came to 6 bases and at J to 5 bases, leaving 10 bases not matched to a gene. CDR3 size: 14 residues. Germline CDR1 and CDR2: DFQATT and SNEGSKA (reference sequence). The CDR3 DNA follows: TGCAGTGCAAAGGAGACAGGGAGGGATCAGCCCCAGCATTTT. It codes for CSAKETGRDQPQHF.

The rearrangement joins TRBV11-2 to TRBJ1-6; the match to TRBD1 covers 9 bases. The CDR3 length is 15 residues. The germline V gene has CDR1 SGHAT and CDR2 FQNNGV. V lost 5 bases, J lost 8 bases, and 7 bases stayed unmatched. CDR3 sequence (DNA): TGTGCCAGCAGCGGAGGGACAGGGAGATATTCACCCCTCCACTTT. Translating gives CASSGGTGRYSPLHF.

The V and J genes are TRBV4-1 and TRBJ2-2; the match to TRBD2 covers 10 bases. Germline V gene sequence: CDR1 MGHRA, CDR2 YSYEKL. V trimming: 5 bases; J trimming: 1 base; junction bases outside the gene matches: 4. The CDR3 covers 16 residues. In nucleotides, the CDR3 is TGCGCCAGCAGCTATTGGACTAGCGGGAACACCGGGGAGCTGTTTTTT. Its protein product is CASSYWTSGNTGELFF.

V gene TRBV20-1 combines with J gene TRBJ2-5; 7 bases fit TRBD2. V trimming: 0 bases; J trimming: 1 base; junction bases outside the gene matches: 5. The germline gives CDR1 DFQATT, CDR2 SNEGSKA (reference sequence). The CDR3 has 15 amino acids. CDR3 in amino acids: CSARETSEIQETQYF. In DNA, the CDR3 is TGCAGTGCTAGAGAAACTAGCGAAATCCAAGAGACCCAGTACTTC.

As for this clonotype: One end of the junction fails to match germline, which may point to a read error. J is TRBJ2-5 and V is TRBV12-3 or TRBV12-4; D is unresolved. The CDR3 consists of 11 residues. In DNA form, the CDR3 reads TGTGCCAGCAGTTTAGGGAAGACCCGGTACTTC. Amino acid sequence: CASSLGKTRYF.

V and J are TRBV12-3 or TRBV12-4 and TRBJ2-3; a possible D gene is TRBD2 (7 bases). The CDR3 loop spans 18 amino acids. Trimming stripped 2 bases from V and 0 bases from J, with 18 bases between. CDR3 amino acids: CASSLRGGNPFSTDTQYF. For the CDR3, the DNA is TGTGCCAGCAGTTTAAGGGGGGGCAACCCGTTTAGCACAGATACGCAGTATTTT.

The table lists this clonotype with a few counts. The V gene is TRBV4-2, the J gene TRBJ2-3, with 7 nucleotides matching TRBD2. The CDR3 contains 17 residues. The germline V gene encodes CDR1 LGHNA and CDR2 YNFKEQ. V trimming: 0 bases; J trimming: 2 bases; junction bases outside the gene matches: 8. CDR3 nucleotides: TGTGCCAGCAGCCAAGATGGTCAGCGGGGAAACACAGATACGCAGTATTTT. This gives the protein CASSQDGQRGNTDTQYF.

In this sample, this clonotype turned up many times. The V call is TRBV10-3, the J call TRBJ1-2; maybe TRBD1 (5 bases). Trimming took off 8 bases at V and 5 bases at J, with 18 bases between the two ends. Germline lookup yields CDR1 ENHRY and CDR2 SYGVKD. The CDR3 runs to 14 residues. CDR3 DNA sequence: TGTGCCATCCCCTCCCCGACAGCAGGGTATGGCTACACCTTC. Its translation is CAIPSPTAGYGYTF.

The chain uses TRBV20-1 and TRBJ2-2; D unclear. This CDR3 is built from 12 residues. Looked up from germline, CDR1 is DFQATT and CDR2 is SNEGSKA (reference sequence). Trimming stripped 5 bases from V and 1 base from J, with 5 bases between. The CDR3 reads CSAALNTGELFF. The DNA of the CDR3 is TGCAGTGCTGCACTGAACACCGGGGAGCTGTTTTTT.

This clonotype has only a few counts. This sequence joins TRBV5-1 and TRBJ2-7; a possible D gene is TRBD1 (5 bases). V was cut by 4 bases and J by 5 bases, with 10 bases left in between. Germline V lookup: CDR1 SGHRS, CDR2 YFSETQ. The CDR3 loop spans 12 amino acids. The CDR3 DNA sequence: TGCGCCAGCAGCCGAAACAGGAACGAGCAGTACTTC. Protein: CASSRNRNEQYF.

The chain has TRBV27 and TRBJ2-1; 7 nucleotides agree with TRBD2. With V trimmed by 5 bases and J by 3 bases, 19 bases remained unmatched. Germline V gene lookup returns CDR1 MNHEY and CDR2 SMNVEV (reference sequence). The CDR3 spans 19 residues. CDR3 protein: CASSRPFRLSGGIYNEQFF. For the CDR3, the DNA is TGTGCCAGCAGTCGTCCCTTCCGGCTGTCGGGGGGAATCTACAATGAGCAGTTCTTC.

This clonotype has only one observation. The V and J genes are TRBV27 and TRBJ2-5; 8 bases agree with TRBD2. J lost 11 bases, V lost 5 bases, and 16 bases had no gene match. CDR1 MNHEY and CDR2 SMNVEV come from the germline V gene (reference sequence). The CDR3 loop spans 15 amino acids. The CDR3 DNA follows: TGTGCCAGCAGTCCATGGCGGGAGGAGGACAATGAGCAGTACTTC. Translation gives CASSPWREEDNEQYF.

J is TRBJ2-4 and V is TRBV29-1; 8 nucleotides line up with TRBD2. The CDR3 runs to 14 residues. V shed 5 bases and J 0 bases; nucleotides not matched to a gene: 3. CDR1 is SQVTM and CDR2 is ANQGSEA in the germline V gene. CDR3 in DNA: TGCAGCGTTATAGCGGGGCTAGCCAAAAACATTCAGTACTTC. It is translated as CSVIAGLAKNIQYF. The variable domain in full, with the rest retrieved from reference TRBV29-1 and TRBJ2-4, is SAVISQKPSRDICQRGTSLTIQCQVDSQVTMMFWYRQQPGQSLTLIATANQGSEATYESGFVIDKFPISRPNLTFSTLTVSNMSPEDSSIYLCSVIAGLAKNIQYFGAGTRLSVL.

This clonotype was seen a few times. For the CDR3, the DNA is TGTGCCACCAGCCCTCACAGGGAAGATACGCAGTATTTT. Translated, it gives CATSPHREDTQYF. The rearrangement joins TRBV15 to TRBJ2-3; TRBD1 might be the D (6 bases). V lost 5 bases to trimming and J lost 5 bases, with 11 bases between them. CDR1 is LNHNV, CDR2 YYDKDF, per germline (reference sequence). The CDR3 consists of 13 residues.

CDR3 bases: TGTGCCAGCAGCCCCGGGAGGCCCGGGGACACCATATATTTT. Residues: CASSPGRPGDTIYF. This chain uses TRBV12-3 or TRBV12-4 with TRBJ1-3; no firm D call. The CDR3 is made up of 14 amino acids. V gave up 6 bases and J gave up 8 bases, with 17 bases separating them.

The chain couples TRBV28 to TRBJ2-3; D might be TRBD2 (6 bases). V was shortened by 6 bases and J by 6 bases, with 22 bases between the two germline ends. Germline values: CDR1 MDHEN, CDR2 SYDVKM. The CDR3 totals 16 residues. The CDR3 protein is CASSSISGTTGDTQYF. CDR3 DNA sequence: TGTGCCAGCAGCTCCATTAGCGGCACAACCGGGGATACGCAGTATTTT.

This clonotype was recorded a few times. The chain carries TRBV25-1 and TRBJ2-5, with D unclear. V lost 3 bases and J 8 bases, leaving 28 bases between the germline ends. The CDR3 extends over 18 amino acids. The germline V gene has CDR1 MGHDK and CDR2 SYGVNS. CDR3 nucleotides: TGTGCCAGCAGTGATCGCCCCCTTGTGCCACCACATATACCAACCCAGTACTTC. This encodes CASSDRPLVPPHIPTQYF.

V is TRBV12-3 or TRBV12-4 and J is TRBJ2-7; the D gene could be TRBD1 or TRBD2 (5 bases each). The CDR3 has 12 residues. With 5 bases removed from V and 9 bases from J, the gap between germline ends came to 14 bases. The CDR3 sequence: CASSPAWGMQYF. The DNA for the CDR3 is TGTGCCAGCAGTCCCGCCTGGGGGATGCAGTACTTC.

CDR3 sequence: CSARETGEYEQYF. The CDR3 coding sequence is TGCAGTGCTAGAGAAACAGGGGAGTACGAGCAGTACTTC. The chain is built from TRBV20-1 and TRBJ2-7, with TRBD1 matching 7 bases. Per the germline V gene, CDR1 is DFQATT and CDR2 is SNEGSKA (reference sequence). The CDR3 contains 13 residues. V trimming: 0 bases; J trimming: 4 bases; junction bases outside the gene matches: 3.

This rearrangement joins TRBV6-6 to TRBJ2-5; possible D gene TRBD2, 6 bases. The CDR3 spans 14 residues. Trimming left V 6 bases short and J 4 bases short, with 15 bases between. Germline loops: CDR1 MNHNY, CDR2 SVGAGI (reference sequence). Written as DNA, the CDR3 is TGTGCCAGCAGCACCTATAGGGGAGGAGAGACCCAGTACTTC. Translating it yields CASSTYRGGETQYF.

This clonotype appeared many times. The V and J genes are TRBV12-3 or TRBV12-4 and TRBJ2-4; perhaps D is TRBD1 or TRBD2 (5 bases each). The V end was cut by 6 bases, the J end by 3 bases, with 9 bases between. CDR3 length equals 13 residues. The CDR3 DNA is TGTGCCAGCAGCTGGGACGACAAAAACATTCAGTACTTC. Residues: CASSWDDKNIQYF.

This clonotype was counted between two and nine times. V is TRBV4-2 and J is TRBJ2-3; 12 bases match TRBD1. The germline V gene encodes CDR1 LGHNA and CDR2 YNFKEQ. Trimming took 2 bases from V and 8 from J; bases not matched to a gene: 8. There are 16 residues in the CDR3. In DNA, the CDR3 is TGTGCCAGCAGCCAAACCCCGGGACAGGGGGCAGGTACGCAGTATTTT. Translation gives CASSQTPGQGAGTQYF.

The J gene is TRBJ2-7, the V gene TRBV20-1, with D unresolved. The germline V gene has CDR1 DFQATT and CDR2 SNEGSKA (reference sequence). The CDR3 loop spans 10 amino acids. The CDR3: CSVKYYEQYF. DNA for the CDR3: TGCAGCGTCAAGTACTACGAGCAGTACTTC.

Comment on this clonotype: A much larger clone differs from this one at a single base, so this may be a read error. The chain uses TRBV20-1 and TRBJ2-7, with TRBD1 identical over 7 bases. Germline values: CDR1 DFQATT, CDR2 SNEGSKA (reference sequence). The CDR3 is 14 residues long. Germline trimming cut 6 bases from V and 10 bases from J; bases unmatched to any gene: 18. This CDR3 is CSALLTGSKEAQYF. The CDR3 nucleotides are TGCAGTGCCCTACTGACAGGGTCTAAAGAGGCCCAGTACTTC.

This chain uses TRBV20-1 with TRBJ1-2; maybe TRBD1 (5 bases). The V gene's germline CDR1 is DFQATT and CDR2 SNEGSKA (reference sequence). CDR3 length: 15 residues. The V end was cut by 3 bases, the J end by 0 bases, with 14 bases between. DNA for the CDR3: TGCAGTGCTAGCGCCAGGGTTATAACTAACTATGGCTACACCTTC. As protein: CSASARVITNYGYTF.

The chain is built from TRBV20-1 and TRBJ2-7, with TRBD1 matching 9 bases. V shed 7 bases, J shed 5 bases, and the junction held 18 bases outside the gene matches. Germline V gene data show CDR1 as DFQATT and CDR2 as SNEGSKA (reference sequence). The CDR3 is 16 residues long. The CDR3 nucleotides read TGCAGTGGAAGCGTCCATCCGGGACAGGGTGGCAACGAGCAGTACTTC. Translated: CSGSVHPGQGGNEQYF.

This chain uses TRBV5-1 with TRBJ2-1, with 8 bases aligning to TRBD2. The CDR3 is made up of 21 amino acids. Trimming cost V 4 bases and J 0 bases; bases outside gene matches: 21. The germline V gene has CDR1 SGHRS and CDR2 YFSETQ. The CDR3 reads CASSPRPLAGSRGSSYNEQFF. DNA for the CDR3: TGCGCCAGCAGCCCTCGCCCGCTAGCGGGTTCTCGGGGGAGCTCCTACAATGAGCAGTTCTTC.

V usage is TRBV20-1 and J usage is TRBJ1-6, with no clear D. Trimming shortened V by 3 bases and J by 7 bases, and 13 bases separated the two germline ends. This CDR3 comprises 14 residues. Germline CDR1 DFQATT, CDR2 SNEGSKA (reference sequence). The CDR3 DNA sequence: TGCAGTGCTAGTAGGGCCGCCTCAAATTCACCCCTCCACTTT. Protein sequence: CSASRAASNSPLHF.

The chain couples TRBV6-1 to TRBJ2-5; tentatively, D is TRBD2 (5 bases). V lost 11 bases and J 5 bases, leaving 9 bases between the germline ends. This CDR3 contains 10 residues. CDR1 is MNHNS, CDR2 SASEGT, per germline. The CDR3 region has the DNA TGTGCCGGGCGAGGGGAGACCCAGTACTTC. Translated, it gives CAGRGETQYF.